A selection of T cell receptor beta chains follows, all from one sample in a study of CD8 T cells in ankylosing spondylitis. TCRdb reanalysed the 5' RACE reads using MiXCR and keeps one entry per CDR3 protein. The table includes some 450,000 distinct CDR3 sequences, 17% detected once. Sequencing was carried out using blood, either unsorted or a sorted T cell fraction (not recorded which). These receptors were collected from a male donor with ankylosing spondylitis. Both conserved end residues are part of each CDR3. The D gene is left open where the match is weak. Some rows have no size entry. The others give once, few or many, or a class for an expanded clone.

.,TRBJ2-3,few,TRBV5-1,TGCGCCAGCAGCGGCCAAAGTCGCGATACGCAGTATTTT,CASSGQSRDTQYF
.,TRBJ1-1,few,TRBV10-3,TGTGCCATCAGTCACCAGACCGGCACTCAGGACACTGAAGCTTTCTTT,CAISHQTGTQDTEAFF
.,TRBJ2-6,.,TRBV20-1,TGCAGTGCTCTGTGGACTGGGGCCAACGTCCTGACTTTC,CSALWTGANVLTF
.,TRBJ1-5,few,TRBV12-3/TRBV12-4,TGTGCCAGCAGTTTAGTGTCGGTTAACTCGGGACAGCCCCAGCATTTT,CASSLVSVNSGQPQHF
.,TRBJ1-2,.,TRBV6-1,TGTGCCAGCAGTAAAGATAACAGGGTATTGGGCTACACCTTC,CASSKDNRVLGYTF
.,TRBJ2-7,.,TRBV6-5,TGTGCCAGCGGCCATCCGAGGGACGAGCAGTACTTC,CASGHPRDEQYF
TRBD2,TRBJ2-3,many,TRBV20-1,TGCAGTGCCTATGGGACTAGCGGGTTCACAGATACGCAGTATTTT,CSAYGTSGFTDTQYF
.,TRBJ2-3,many,TRBV5-1,TGCGCCAGCAGCTTGGGTGGGCAGGGAGGAGATACGCAGTATTTT,CASSLGGQGGDTQYF
.,TRBJ1-6,.,TRBV7-3,TGTGCCAGCAGCTTATTTGAGGGCTCACCCCTCCACTTT,CASSLFEGSPLHF
.,TRBJ2-3,.,TRBV5-1,TGCGCCAGCAGCTCACCCGGGAGCTCTGATACGCAGTATTTT,CASSSPGSSDTQYF
.,TRBJ2-5,.,TRBV5-1,TGCGCCAGCAGCTTTTTTTCTAACCAAGAGACCCAGTACTTC,CASSFFSNQETQYF
.,TRBJ2-7,.,TRBV10-3,TGTGCCACCCGCCGGGACACCCTTACTTACGAGCAGTACTTC,CATRRDTLTYEQYF
TRBD1,TRBJ1-4,.,TRBV4-3,TGCGCCAGCAGCCAAGATTGGACAGGGGAAGAAAAACTGTTTTTT,CASSQDWTGEEKLFF
.,TRBJ2-1,few,TRBV25-1,TGTGCCAGCAGTGTCCATAGCGGACCCTACAATGAGCAGTTCTTC,CASSVHSGPYNEQFF
.,TRBJ1-1,.,TRBV18,TGTGCCAGCTCACTTCAGGGGTCGAACACTGAAGCTTTCTTT,CASSLQGSNTEAFF
TRBD1,TRBJ2-7,.,TRBV6-2/TRBV6-3,TGTGCCAGCAGCCAGGGACAGGGAATCTACGAGCAGTACTTC,CASSQGQGIYEQYF
.,TRBJ2-1,few,TRBV28,TGTGCCAGCAGTTCTCCGCCTACAGGGATTAATGAGCAGTTCTTC,CASSSPPTGINEQFF
TRBD1,TRBJ2-7,few,TRBV3-1,TGTGCCAGCAGCCAAGGGACAGGGGGATCAGGAGAGCAGTACTTC,CASSQGTGGSGEQYF
TRBD1,TRBJ2-1,.,TRBV20-1,TGCAGTGCTCTCCGGGACAGGGTCTATGAGCAGTTCTTC,CSALRDRVYEQFF
.,TRBJ1-2,few,TRBV7-2,TGTGCCAGCAGCTTAGACACAGGGCCGTACGGCTACACCTTC,CASSLDTGPYGYTF
TRBD2,TRBJ2-7,.,TRBV5-1,TGCGCCAGCAGTCCGACTAGCGGCGTATACGAGCAGTACTTC,CASSPTSGVYEQYF
.,TRBJ2-3,.,TRBV20-1,TGCAGTGCTGGCTCAAGCGCCTTCACAGATACGCAGTATTTT,CSAGSSAFTDTQYF
.,TRBJ2-3,.,TRBV7-2,TGTGCCAGCAGCTTAGGGCCGGGTCTGGATACGCAGTATTTT,CASSLGPGLDTQYF
.,TRBJ1-1,many,TRBV3-1,TGTGCCAGCAGCCATTTGACCCGTGAAGCTTTCTTT,CASSHLTREAFF
TRBD2,TRBJ2-3,.,TRBV5-1,TGCGCCAGCAGCAGGACTAGCGGGTCAGATACGCAGTATTTT,CASSRTSGSDTQYF
.,TRBJ2-7,.,TRBV29-1,TGCAGCGCCCTCGGACAGCCGCCTTCAGAGCAGTACTTC,CSALGQPPSEQYF